What follows are 15 T cell receptor beta chains derived from one specimen sequenced in a study of OX40 agonist ivuxolimab in advanced cancers. Clones were sequenced by immunoSEQ multiplex PCR, and TCRdb holds only the in-frame ones, with some missing. The sample contains 20,000 to 25,000 clones, less than 90% of which appear only once. The specimen was CD4+ or CD8+ T cells sorted from blood, collected in a trial of the OX40 agonist ivuxolimab. The receptor source for this set is an adult with an advanced solid tumor such as melanoma, head and neck, liver or kidney cancer.

A few counts support this clone. Other DNA sequences in the same sample also yield this CDR3. The J gene is TRBJ2-1, the V gene TRBV6-4, with D perhaps being TRBD1 or TRBD2 (5 bases each). CDR1 is MRHNA, CDR2 SNTAGT, per germline. The CDR3 is 15 amino acids. V was pared by 0 bases and J by 3 bases, with 9 bases between. CDR3 DNA sequence: TGTGCCAGCAGTGACTCTGGGGGAGACTACAATGAGCAGTTCTTC. Protein product: CASSDSGGDYNEQFF.

This clone has only a few counts. V is TRBV4-1 and J is TRBJ2-2; D ambiguous. CDR1 is MGHRA, CDR2 YSYEKL, per germline. With 4 bases removed from V and 1 base from J, the gap between germline ends came to 10 bases. This CDR3 is 15 amino acids long. The CDR3 is CASSPSAMNTGELFF. The CDR3 nucleotides read TGCGCCAGCAGCCCATCGGCGATGAACACCGGGGAGCTGTTTTTT.

The chain uses TRBV29-1 and TRBJ2-2; D is uncertain. The CDR3 totals 14 residues. The ends were cut back, 7 bases at V and 6 bases at J, with 18 bases in the middle. The germline gives CDR1 SQVTM, CDR2 ANQGSEA. The CDR3 protein is CSAAGDVRAGELFF. The DNA of the CDR3 is TGCAGCGCCGCTGGGGATGTTAGGGCCGGGGAGCTGTTTTTT.

The genes are TRBV7-2 and TRBJ2-7; D gene uncertain. The CDR3 runs 13 residues. Germline values: CDR1 SGHTA, CDR2 FQGNSA. V lost 2 bases and J 2 bases, leaving 7 bases between the germline ends. CDR3 sequence (DNA): TGTGCCAGCAGCTTAAGGTCCGCCTACGAGCAGTACTTC. It specifies CASSLRSAYEQYF.

This sequence joins TRBV5-1 and TRBJ1-5; possibly TRBD1 for D (5 bases). V dropped 4 bases and J dropped 0 bases, with 26 bases sitting between them. Per germline, CDR1 SGHRS and CDR2 YFSETQ. The length of the CDR3 is 20 residues. The CDR3 DNA reads TGCGCCAGCAGCCCCGCTTTGGGGGACGACGTTTTGGGTAGCAATCAGCCCCAGCATTTT. Amino acid sequence: CASSPALGDDVLGSNQPQHF.

The J gene is TRBJ2-3, the V gene TRBV4-1; the D gene is possibly TRBD2 (6 bases). Between the trimmed V and J ends, which lost 0 bases and 6 bases, there was a span of 16 bases. The CDR3 consists of 16 residues. Germline V gene lookup returns CDR1 MGHRA and CDR2 YSYEKL. The CDR3 here is CASSQETAGAWDTQYF. CDR3 DNA sequence: TGCGCCAGCAGCCAAGAGACAGCGGGTGCCTGGGATACGCAGTATTTT.

This rearrangement joins TRBV4-2 to TRBJ2-1; D not resolved. In germline, CDR1 is LGHNA, CDR2 YNFKEQ. The CDR3 spans 15 residues. V lost 0 bases and J 2 bases, leaving 8 bases between the germline ends. Here the CDR3 reads CASSQDLPTYNEQFF. DNA for the CDR3: TGTGCCAGCAGCCAAGACCTCCCTACCTACAATGAGCAGTTCTTC.

The V and J genes are TRBV7-9 and TRBJ1-1, with D uncertain. From germline, CDR1 is SEHNR and CDR2 FQNEAQ (reference sequence). Trimming removed 4 bases at V and 7 bases at J, with 7 bases between. The length of the CDR3 is 11 residues. As DNA, the CDR3 is TGTGCCAGCAGCTCCGGGCTTGAAGCTTTCTTT. Its protein product is CASSSGLEAFF.

The chain carries TRBV19 and TRBJ2-1, with D perhaps assigned TRBD1 or TRBD2 (5 bases each). Germline lookup yields CDR1 LNHDA and CDR2 SQIVND (reference sequence). The CDR3 consists of 12 residues. The V end was cut by 3 bases, the J end by 7 bases, with 7 bases between. The CDR3 bases are TGTGCCAGTAGTATGTGGGGGAATGAGCAGTTCTTC. It codes for CASSMWGNEQFF. Full variable domain (remainder filled in from reference TRBV19 and TRBJ2-1): DGGITQSPKYLFRKEGQNVTLSCEQNLNHDAMYWYRQDPGQGLRLIYYSQIVNDFQKGDIAEGYSVSREKKESFPLTVTSAQKNPTAFYLCASSMWGNEQFFGPGTRLTVL.

V gene TRBV2 combines with J gene TRBJ1-4, with unresolved D. The CDR3 extends over 15 amino acids. The germline V and J ends were trimmed by 2 bases and 1 base, with 8 bases remaining between them. Germline CDR1 SNHLY, CDR2 FYNNEI. CDR3 loop: CASSESWGTNEKLFF. The CDR3 DNA reads TGTGCCAGCAGTGAAAGCTGGGGAACTAATGAAAAACTGTTTTTT.

This chain joins TRBV11-2 and TRBJ2-3, with D tentatively TRBD2 (5 bases). This CDR3 is 15 amino acids long. The V gene lost 1 base and the J gene lost 2 bases, with 10 bases spanning the gap. Germline V lookup: CDR1 SGHAT, CDR2 FQNNGV. The CDR3 reads CASSLAGKNTDTQYF. The CDR3 DNA reads TGTGCCAGCAGCTTAGCGGGGAAGAACACAGATACGCAGTATTTT.

This sequence joins TRBV28 and TRBJ1-1, with D unresolved. Trimming took 6 bases from V and 6 from J, leaving 20 bases between them. This CDR3 contains 15 residues. CDR1 MDHEN and CDR2 SYDVKM come from the germline V gene. DNA for the CDR3: TGTGCCAGCAGCATAAGGCAGACGGTGTTGTCTGAAGCTTTCTTT. Translated, it gives CASSIRQTVLSEAFF.

The V call is TRBV15, the J call TRBJ2-7; D is tentatively TRBD1 or TRBD2 (5 bases each). CDR1 is LNHNV and CDR2 is YYDKDF in the germline V gene (reference sequence). Trimming stripped 0 bases from V and 0 bases from J, with 9 bases between. The CDR3 runs to 15 residues. CDR3 in DNA: TGTGCCACCAGCAGAGATGCAGGGAGCTCCTACGAGCAGTACTTC. The encoded protein is CATSRDAGSSYEQYF.

The chain is built from TRBV2 and TRBJ2-1; 8 nucleotides match TRBD1. After removal of 6 bases from V and 5 bases from J, the junction contained 3 bases not matched to a gene. The germline gives CDR1 SNHLY, CDR2 FYNNEI. The CDR3 is 13 residues long. In nucleotides, the CDR3 is TGTGCCAGCAGGGGGACAGGAGACAATGAGCAGTTCTTC. This translates into CASRGTGDNEQFF.

The chain has TRBV6-1 and TRBJ2-7; D not resolved. CDR3 length equals 14 residues. Germline V gives CDR1 MNHNS, CDR2 SASEGT. Trimming left V 6 bases short and J 2 bases short, with 14 bases between. The CDR3 nucleotides read TGTGCCAGCAGCCCCCGGAGCGCCCCCTACGAGCAGTACTTC. This sequence encodes CASSPRSAPYEQYF.